This T cell receptor (beta chain) is from a study of shared clonotypes between healthy human individuals (dated by TCRdb to 2018 to 2020). Some background on the complete study: A few men and a couple of women, aged 18 to 49 years, made up the cohort. Blood TCR repertoires of five healthy adults were deeply sequenced to estimate repertoire size and the extent of clonotype sharing between individuals. To increase sequencing depth and limit assay-specific biases, TCR repertoire library preparation and sequencing were carried out by different laboratories using diverse techniques. Each donor's leukapheresis produced roughly between roughly 0.85 and 10 billion PBMCs. The investigation overall reported the following: Because the study included only a small number of donors, the genetic and exposure-history diversity represented was limited. Based on pairwise subsampling, the degree of clonotype sharing among donors was expected to be affected by sequencing depth. Sampling was restricted to blood, and TCR repertoires in tissues likely differ from the TCR repertoires found in blood.

V is cut by 2 bases and J by 6 bases, and the space between the germline ends is 12 bases. There are 14 amino acids in the CDR3, from cysteine to phenylalanine inclusive. The kept DNA is CDR3 alone, 42 bases in frame from the first base. The germline V gene yields KGHSH for CDR1 and LQKENI for CDR2. A note on this clone: This clone's antigen is unknown. Base qualities are missing; no much larger clone stands one base away.

Using the deep immunoSEQ assay, TCR CDR3 regions were amplified from genomic DNA by multiplex PCR. Extracted genomic DNA from each cell subset was spread evenly across all wells of several immunoSEQ 96-well plates, with each plate serving as a replicate. For unsorted PBMC, each replicate PCR was loaded with roughly 270 ng genomic DNA, equivalent to about 30,000 T cell genomes. Ten immunoSEQ deep assay plates were used to sequence the unsorted PBMC genomic DNA. The purified libraries were quantified using a Qubit 3.0 fluorometer, sized with a Bioanalyzer 2100, and then quantified again using the KAPA Library Quantification kit. Every immunoSEQ 96-well plate was sequenced on a separate single-read 150-cycle Illumina NextSeq 550 flow cell. The original methods were these. Because the immunoSEQ output included only junctional sequences and no quality scores, the filtering could not be the same as the filtering used for full-length reads. To assign V/J genes and CDR3, sequences were annotated using PyIR, a Python wrapper for IgBLAST v1.9, with IMGT germline references. Reads with weak V/J assignments (E-value above 1e-6), missing CDR3, stop codons, out-of-frame junctions, or ambiguous translated residues were removed. V3J clonotypes were defined by identical inferred V gene, J gene, and CDR3 amino acid sequence. Percentage overlap between repertoires was computed as shared unique clonotypes divided by the size of the smaller repertoire. Repertoire richness was assessed with RTK rarefaction, the Chao1 estimator, and Recon v2.1 estimates of unobserved clonotypes. Drawn from immuneACCESS, this table holds only the in-frame rearrangements with V and J called that TCRdb kept. Clones are partly lost; checked studies trace under half to an unresolved V gene and leave the rest unexplained. D and trimming were read from the DNA, whereas the V and J calls and clone size are those reported in that table. The sample has about 480,000 clones on record, nearly 80% of them singletons. In total, the top ten clones hold under 15% of the sample.

Donors were healthy HIV-negative adults with no recently reported acute infections or vaccinations. Every donor was a Caucasian adult living in Nashville, Tennessee, USA. For unsorted samples, 90 million or so PBMCs were counted and genomic DNA was extracted with the QIAamp DNA Blood Mini kit. Blood was obtained by leukapheresis, after which PBMCs were separated by Ficoll-Histopaque density gradient centrifugation and cryopreserved in liquid nitrogen vapor phase. The sequence was collected from a woman aged 40 to 55 in good health. Some clones in this sample may be carry-over from other donors' samples. Material for sequencing was PBMCs. The chain is encoded by TRBV18 joined to TRBJ2-3; the D gene is perhaps TRBD1, from 6 matching bases. The CDR3 sequence is CASSPLQGTDTQYF. The nucleotide sequence reads TGTGCCAGCTCACCATTACAGGGAACGGATACGCAGTATTTT.